The text below deals with one TCR beta chain. Authors' data handling: Amplification of reference gene primers was used by the study to estimate nucleated cell counts. TCRdb keeps only in-frame clones here, not all; method: immunoSEQ multiplex PCR. That table gives V, J and clone size, and the DNA gave D and trimming. The profile shows 310,000 or so clones, 88% of them singletons. CDR3 length: 13 amino acids. Germline CDR1 reads SGHRS; CDR2 reads YFSETQ. Germline trimming cut 9 bases from V and 5 bases from J; bases unmatched to any gene: 7. The data derive from a study of blood T cell repertoires in COVID-19. Looking at the study overall: COVID-19 samples collected from the United States, Italy and Spain covered acute and convalescent phases. T cells, B-cell-depleted T cells, or PBMCs provided the cDNA or gDNA that served as material.

The Seattle patients joined while their infection was active and were tracked longitudinally afterward. The TCR was taken from a woman between 25 and 40 years old with COVID-19, enrolled during active disease. The chain uses TRBV5-1 and TRBJ2-2; 7 positions match TRBD1. Sequencing was carried out using peripheral blood. The CDR3 loop is CANRDSLTGELFF. In nucleotides, the CDR3 is TGCGCCAACCGGGACAGTCTAACCGGGGAGCTGTTTTTT.